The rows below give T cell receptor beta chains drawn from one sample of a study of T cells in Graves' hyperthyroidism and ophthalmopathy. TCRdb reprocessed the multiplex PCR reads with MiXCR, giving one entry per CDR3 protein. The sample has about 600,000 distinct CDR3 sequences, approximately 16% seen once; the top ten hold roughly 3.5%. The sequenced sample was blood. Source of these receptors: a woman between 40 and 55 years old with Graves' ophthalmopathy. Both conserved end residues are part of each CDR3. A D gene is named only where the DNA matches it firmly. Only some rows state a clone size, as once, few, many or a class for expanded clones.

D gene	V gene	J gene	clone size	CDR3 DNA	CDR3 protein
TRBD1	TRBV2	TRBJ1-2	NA	TGTGCCAGCACTCGCCAGGGGGTAGGAGGCTACACCTTC	CASTRQGVGGYTF
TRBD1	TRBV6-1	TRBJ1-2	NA	TGTGCCAGCAGTGGTCCGGGACAGGACAACTATGGCTACACCTTC	CASSGPGQDNYGYTF
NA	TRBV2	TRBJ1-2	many	TGTGCCAGCACCGGGTCTTCATATGGCTACACCTTC	CASTGSSYGYTF
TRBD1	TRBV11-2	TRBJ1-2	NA	TGTGCCAGCAGCCTTACCGGGACAGGGCAAGGCTACACCTTC	CASSLTGTGQGYTF
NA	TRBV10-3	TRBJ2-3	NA	TGTGCCATCTCGGGCGGGGTAGAAGATACGCAGTATTTT	CAISGGVEDTQYF
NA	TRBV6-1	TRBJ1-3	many	TGTGCCAGCAAGTATAGCAGAACCTCTGGAAACACCATATATTTT	CASKYSRTSGNTIYF
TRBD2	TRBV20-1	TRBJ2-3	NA	TGCAGTGCTCTTAAGCGGGAGCGTGGGACAGATACGCAGTATTTT	CSALKRERGTDTQYF
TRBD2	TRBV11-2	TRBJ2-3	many	TGTGCCAGCAGCCCCGGGACTAGCGGGGGGGGCACAGATACGCAGTATTTT	CASSPGTSGGGTDTQYF
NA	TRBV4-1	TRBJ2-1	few	TGCGCCAGCAGCCAAGTTGAAGGGCCGTCCTTCAATGAGCAGTTCTTC	CASSQVEGPSFNEQFF
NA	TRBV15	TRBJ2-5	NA	TGTGCCACCAGCAGTATTAGGCTGGAGACCCAGTACTTC	CATSSIRLETQYF
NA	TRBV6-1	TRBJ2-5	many	TGTGCCAGCAGTTATGTTCCGGGAGTGGGGACCCAGTACTTC	CASSYVPGVGTQYF
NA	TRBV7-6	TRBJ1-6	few	TGTGCCAGCAGCTTACAAGGACAGAATTCACCCCTCCACTTT	CASSLQGQNSPLHF
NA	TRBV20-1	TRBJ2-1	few	TGCAGTGCCAATGGGGGCCCCTACAATGAGCAGTTCTTC	CSANGGPYNEQFF
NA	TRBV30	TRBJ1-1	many	TGTGCCTCGTCTCGACAGTTCACTGAAGCTTTCTTT	CASSRQFTEAFF
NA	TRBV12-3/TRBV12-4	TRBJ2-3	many	TGTGCCAGCAGTTTCTACGGGGGGCCACCGGCAGATACGCAGTATTTT	CASSFYGGPPADTQYF
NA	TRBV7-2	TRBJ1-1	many	TGTGCCAGCAGCTTAGCTGGATCGGGTGAAGCTTTCTTT	CASSLAGSGEAFF
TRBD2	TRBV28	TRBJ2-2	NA	TGTGCCAGCAGTTTATTGCTAGCGGGCCTCACCGGGGAGCTGTTTTTT	CASSLLLAGLTGELFF
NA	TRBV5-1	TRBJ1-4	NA	TGCGCCAGCAGCTTGGTAGGGCCCGGTGAAAAACTGTTTTTT	CASSLVGPGEKLFF
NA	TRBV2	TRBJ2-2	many	TGTGCCAGCAGTCAAAGCGCATTAAGGTCCGGGGAGCTGTTTTTT	CASSQSALRSGELFF
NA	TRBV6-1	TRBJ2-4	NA	TGTGCCAGCACACGACAGATCGGATACATTCAGTACTTC	CASTRQIGYIQYF
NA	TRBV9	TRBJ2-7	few	TGTGCCAGCAGCACGGCCCCGACGGACGAGCAGTACTTC	CASSTAPTDEQYF
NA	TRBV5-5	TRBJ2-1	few	TGTGCCAGCAGCTACAATAGCGGTGCCGCCTACAATGAGCAGTTCTTC	CASSYNSGAAYNEQFF
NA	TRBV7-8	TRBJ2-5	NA	TGTGCCAGCAGCCGATTAAGAGGGGTGACCGACCTAGAGACCCAGTACTTC	CASSRLRGVTDLETQYF
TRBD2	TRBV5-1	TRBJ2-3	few	TGCGCCAGCAGCTCCCAGGTAGCGGGATCCGGCCCCTCTACGCAGTATTTT	CASSSQVAGSGPSTQYF
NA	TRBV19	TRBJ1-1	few	TGTGCCAGTAGTTCACAGGGTTGGGCTGAAGCTTTCTTT	CASSSQGWAEAFF
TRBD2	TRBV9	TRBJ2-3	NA	TGTGCCAGCAGCCCCCAGCGGGAGTGGGGCACAGATACGCAGTATTTT	CASSPQREWGTDTQYF
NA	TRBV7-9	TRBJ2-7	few	TGTGCCAGCAGCTTAGCGCGGACAGAATCCTACGAGCAGTACTTC	CASSLARTESYEQYF
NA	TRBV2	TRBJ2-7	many	TGTGCCAGCAGTTTTACAGGGAGACTGGGCGAGCAGTACTTC	CASSFTGRLGEQYF